The rows below give T cell receptor beta chains drawn from one sample of a study of OX40 agonist ivuxolimab in advanced cancers. Measured with immunoSEQ multiplex PCR; TCRdb has only the in-frame clones, and not every one. This sample has tens of thousands of clones; 80% to 90% occur once, and the top ten carry approximately 22%. The sequences come from CD4+ or CD8+ T cells sorted from blood, collected in a trial of the OX40 agonist ivuxolimab. These receptor sequences come from an adult with an advanced solid tumor such as melanoma, head and neck, liver or kidney cancer. Both conserved end residues are part of each CDR3. Clone sizes are given selectively: once, few, many, or a class where the clone is expanded.

clone_size | v_call | cdr3_aa
. | TRBV27 | CASSFSGQTSTDTQYF
. | TRBV28 | CASSPPRALAGVLEQFF
. | TRBV2 | CAIRGGRGGTQYF
. | TRBV11-2 | CASSLDLIEQYF
. | TRBV6-5 | CASTRTSGTGELFF
once | TRBV7-9 | CASSLESGVTEAFF
. | TRBV4-1 | CASSLRDQVGYEQYF
. | TRBV19 | CASSNQETQYF
. | TRBV4-3 | CASSQQYRGDYEQYF
. | TRBV10-1 | CASKGQGDREQFF
. | TRBV6-1 | CASRYTDTQYF
once | TRBV19 | CAISVMGALQPQHF
. | TRBV6-6 | CASSATNSLNYGYTF
. | TRBV10-1 | CASSSPLAVDEQYF
. | TRBV11-1 | CASSLSGGGQPQHF
once | TRBV5-6 | CASSLSLQGGQETQYF
. | TRBV6-5 | CASSWQAEETQYF
. | TRBV13 | CTSSPGGETTYEQYF
. | TRBV28 | CASSQPGPYNEQFF
. | TRBV5-4 | CASSPTGATETQYF
. | TRBV7-3 | CASSLEGNYGYTF
. | TRBV6-5 | CASAGIAGSYGYTF
. | TRBV4-1 | CASSQDILQGFSPLHF
few | TRBV7-3 | CASSGGSGAGDTQYF